The clone carrying this TCR beta chain turned up a few times. Its antigen is currently unknown. Healthy Caucasians were all of the donors. This specimen belongs to a study of identical twins. A universal primer binding site was introduced by template switching. The final cDNA contained unique molecular identifiers. MiXCR, run by TCRdb on the 5' RACE reads, gives a single entry per CDR3 protein. The data show 1.5 million to 2 million distinct CDR3 sequences, with around a third seen just once and roughly 0.3% held by the top ten. Study-wide results and caveats: It was cross-sectional statistical analysis, not following the same donors, that the conclusions relied on.

The TCR was taken from a newborn girl in good health. The sequenced sample consisted of cord blood.

CDR3 residues: CASSWPGFQETQYF. CDR3 DNA sequence: TGTGCCAGCAGCTGGCCAGGTTTCCAAGAGACCCAGTACTTC. V is TRBV3-1 and J is TRBJ2-5; no clear D gene. The CDR3 is 14 residues long. Trimming took off 5 bases at V and 1 base at J, with 11 bases between the two ends. Germline values: CDR1 LGHDT, CDR2 YNNKEL (reference sequence).